This TCR beta chain was sequenced in a study of cytomegalovirus exposure and HLA in healthy donors. PCR used 60 Vbeta primers and 13 Jbeta primers. Sequenced by immunoSEQ multiplex PCR; TCRdb stores in-frame clones only, minus some. This sample carries around 160,000 clones, about three quarters of them seen once, and the ten largest clones take approximately 2.9%. The V gene end was trimmed by 0 bases and the J gene end by 4 bases; junction bases not matched to a gene: 14. The germline gives CDR1 SGHDT, CDR2 YYEEEE. The CDR3 consists of 18 residues. This TCR came from a middle-aged man in good health and CMV-seropositive. The genes are TRBV5-6 and TRBJ2-7, with 9 bases that match TRBD1. Material: PBMCs. As DNA, the CDR3 is TGTGCCAGCAGCTTGGTCCGGAGACAGGGGGTTGTTGGATACGAGCAGTACTTC. Protein: CASSLVRRQGVVGYEQYF.